The present entry profiles one TCR beta chain with its context. Trimming removed 3 bases from V and 6 bases from J, with 8 bases in between. The V gene's germline CDR1 is LGHDT and CDR2 YNNKEL (reference sequence). This CDR3 contains 13 residues. The data stem from a study of blood T cell repertoires in COVID-19. Generated by immunoSEQ multiplex PCR, the TCRdb table keeps only in-frame clones and is missing some. The sample contains 200,000 to 300,000 clones, 86% of which appear only once. Sequencing was carried out using peripheral blood. This clonotype was sampled from a man younger than 45 with active or convalescent COVID-19. V is TRBV3-1 (or the pseudogene TRBV3-2) and J is TRBJ1-4, with unresolved D. The chain's CDR3 is CASSHPTDEKLFF. The CDR3 DNA sequence: TGTGCCAGCAGCCACCCAACGGATGAAAAACTGTTTTTT.